This TCR beta chain was captured in a study of blood T cell repertoires in COVID-19. The overall study: Sources were T cells, B-cell-depleted T cells, or PBMCs; the material itself was cDNA or gDNA.

Per the study methods: Reference gene primer amplification yielded estimated nucleated cell counts. The table came from immunoSEQ multiplex PCR; TCRdb's copy has only in-frame clones and leaves some out. The DNA gave D and trimming, while V, J and clone size come from that table. The repertoire holds about 150,000 clones, with around 87% as singletons. The CDR3 runs 13 residues. CDR1 MNHEY and CDR2 SVGAGI come from the germline V gene. The trim removed 8 bases at V and 4 bases at J, leaving 3 bases unmatched. The J gene is TRBJ1-5, the V gene TRBV6-5, with 9 bases lining up with TRBD1. The sequenced sample consisted of peripheral blood. The clonotype originates from a woman older than 75 with COVID-19, enrolled during active disease. Here the CDR3 reads CASRQGVNQPQHF. The DNA for the CDR3 is TGTGCCAGCCGACAGGGGGTTAATCAGCCCCAGCATTTT.